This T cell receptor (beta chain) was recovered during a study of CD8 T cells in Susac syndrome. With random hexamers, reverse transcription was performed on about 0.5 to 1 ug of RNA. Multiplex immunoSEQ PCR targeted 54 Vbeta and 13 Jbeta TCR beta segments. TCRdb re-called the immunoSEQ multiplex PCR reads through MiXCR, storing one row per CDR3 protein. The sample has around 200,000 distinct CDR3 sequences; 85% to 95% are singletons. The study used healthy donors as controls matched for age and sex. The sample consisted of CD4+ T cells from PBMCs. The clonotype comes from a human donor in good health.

The CDR3 loop reads CASSPTSGEGNQPQHF. The CDR3 nucleotides are TGTGCCAGCAGTCCCACCTCAGGGGAAGGCAATCAGCCCCAGCATTTT. This rearrangement joins TRBV12-3 or TRBV12-4 to TRBJ1-5; D perhaps matches TRBD1 (6 bases). V lost 5 bases, J lost 2 bases, and 16 bases lay in between. The CDR3 contains 16 residues.